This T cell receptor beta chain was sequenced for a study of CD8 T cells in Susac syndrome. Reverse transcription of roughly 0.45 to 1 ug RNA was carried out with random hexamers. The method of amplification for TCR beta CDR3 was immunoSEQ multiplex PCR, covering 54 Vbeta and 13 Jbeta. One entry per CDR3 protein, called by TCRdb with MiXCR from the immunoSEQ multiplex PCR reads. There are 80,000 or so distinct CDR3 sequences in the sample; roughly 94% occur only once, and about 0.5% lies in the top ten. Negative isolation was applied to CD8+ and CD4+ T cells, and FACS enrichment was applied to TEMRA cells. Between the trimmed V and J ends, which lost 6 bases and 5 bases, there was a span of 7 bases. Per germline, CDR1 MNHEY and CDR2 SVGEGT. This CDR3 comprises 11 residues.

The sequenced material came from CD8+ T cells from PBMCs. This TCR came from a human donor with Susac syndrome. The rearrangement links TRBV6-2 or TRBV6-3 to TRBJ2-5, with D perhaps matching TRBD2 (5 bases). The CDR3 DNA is TGTGCCAGCAGAAGGGAGGAGACCCAGTACTTC. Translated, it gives CASRREETQYF.